The 2 T cell receptor beta chains listed next were all sequenced from one sample in a study of CD8+CD57+ T cells in acquired aplastic anemia. The template for TCR beta VDJ and CDR3 sequence profiling was genomic DNA. TCRdb re-derived calls from the reads in MiXCR, one entry per CDR3 protein. The data hold about 220,000 distinct CDR3 sequences, with approximately 35% observed a single time. The sample was sorted CD4+, CD8+, or CD8+CD57+ T cells (not recorded which) from PBMCs. Source of these receptors: a human donor in good health, serving as a control.

This chain joins TRBV15 and TRBJ1-4, with D uncertain. Per the germline V gene, CDR1 is LNHNV and CDR2 is YYDKDF (reference sequence). This CDR3 is built from 16 residues. V was pared by 5 bases and J by 7 bases, with 20 bases between. CDR3 bases: TGTGCCACCAGCCCTCGTACACCAGTCGGTGGTGAAAAACTGTTTTTT. This encodes CATSPRTPVGGEKLFF.

The chain recombines TRBV2 with TRBJ1-4; tentative D call: TRBD1 (6 bases). In germline, CDR1 is SNHLY, CDR2 FYNNEI. The V end lost 6 bases, the J end lost 4 bases, and 15 bases lay between the germline ends. This CDR3 has 15 amino acids. The CDR3 sequence: CASRPRTDFNEKLFF. CDR3 nucleotides: TGTGCCAGCAGGCCCAGGACAGATTTTAATGAAAAACTGTTTTTT.